The rows below give T cell receptor beta chains drawn from one sample of a study of immune cell composition in non-small cell lung cancer. Produced via immunoSEQ multiplex PCR; TCRdb's table is partial and in-frame only. The sample carries over 3,000 clones, more than 65% recorded once. The sequencing input was lung tumor tissue. The receptors come from a human donor with non-small cell lung cancer. Both conserved end residues are part of each CDR3. Each record gives: D gene, V gene, J gene, CDR3 protein. The D gene is left open where the match is weak.

>.|TRBV14|TRBJ2-7
CASSRSGGFEQYF
>TRBD1|TRBV6-6|TRBJ1-2
CASSVRVGTGDDGYTF
>TRBD1|TRBV11-3|TRBJ1-1
CASSARQGAITEAFF
>.|TRBV13|TRBJ2-5
CASSTRGEKTQETQYF
>.|TRBV19|TRBJ1-4
CASSRQWEKLFF
>TRBD1|TRBV7-2|TRBJ2-6
CASSGGQGRVTSGANVLTF
>TRBD1|TRBV27|TRBJ1-6
CASSLLGTGGVKGSPLHF
>TRBD1|TRBV29-1|TRBJ2-7
CSAGTGEDAEQYF
>.|TRBV18|TRBJ1-4
CASSPGASREKLFF
>TRBD2|TRBV19|TRBJ2-1
CASSMSSGGYNEQFF
>.|TRBV7-6|TRBJ2-7
CASSLGSDTFYEQYF
>.|TRBV7-9|TRBJ1-5
CASSFGSNQPQHF
>TRBD1|TRBV7-9|TRBJ2-7
CASSLRSGGVISEQYF
>.|TRBV19|TRBJ2-5
CASSIGLAGKAGQETQYF
>.|TRBV2|TRBJ2-7
CASSTPDSLAYEQYF
>TRBD2|TRBV5-6|TRBJ2-1
CAGGTLAGGNEQFF
>TRBD2|TRBV11-3|TRBJ2-1
CASTATSGGRNEQFF
>TRBD1|TRBV18|TRBJ1-2
CASSPTFQGENGYTF
>TRBD1|TRBV5-1|TRBJ1-1
CASSLQGGALNTEAFF
>.|TRBV19|TRBJ2-6
CASSIDLSVSSGANVLTF
>.|TRBV15|TRBJ1-2
CATSLPGGWGTANYGYTF
>TRBD1|TRBV5-1|TRBJ1-1
CASSTRQGQGTEAFF
>TRBD2|TRBV5-1|TRBJ2-3
CASSKTSGGADTQYF
>.|TRBV6-5|.
CASTGGATYEQYF
>TRBD1|TRBV18|TRBJ1-1
CASSLGQANTEAFF
>TRBD1|TRBV14|TRBJ1-6
CASNPGGNSPLHF
>.|TRBV6-5|TRBJ2-6
CASLLSSSGANVLTF
>TRBD1|TRBV23-1|TRBJ1-5
CASSPYTGGDNQPQHF
>.|TRBV20-1|TRBJ1-1
CSAGANTEAFF
>TRBD1|TRBV4-1|TRBJ2-3
CASSQDPSGGNFISTDTQYF
>.|TRBV5-1|TRBJ2-1
CASSSGNEQFF
>.|TRBV6-1|TRBJ1-1
CASSGSSARRTEAFF
>TRBD1|TRBV11-3|TRBJ1-1
CASSSTGAATEAFF
>.|TRBV18|TRBJ1-3
CASSAQGTPSGAGNTIYF
>TRBD2|TRBV14|TRBJ2-2
CASSRLSSGGRSDTGELFF